Below, 25 T cell receptor beta chains from the same sample are listed, as sequenced in a study of T cell responses to AZD1222 COVID-19 vaccine. Here immunoSEQ multiplex PCR was the method, and the copy in TCRdb shows in-frame clones only, minus some. The sample has about 100,000 clones; 80% to 95% are singletons. Source: peripheral blood, taken on day 0 of AZD1222 vaccination. Source of these receptors: an adult in good health.

The gene calls are TRBV3-1 (or the pseudogene TRBV3-2) and TRBJ2-3; 12 nucleotides line up with TRBD2. This CDR3 is built from 15 residues. Germline values: CDR1 LGHDT, CDR2 YNNKEL (reference sequence). Trimming took 4 bases from V and 5 from J; bases not matched to a gene: 4. In DNA, the CDR3 is TGTGCCAGCAGCCCGCCGGGACTAGCGGGAGATACGCAGTATTTT. Its protein is CASSPPGLAGDTQYF.

The chain links TRBV7-2 to TRBJ1-2; 8 bases map to TRBD1. Trimming removed 6 bases from V and 7 bases from J; junction bases left unmatched: 10. The CDR3 spans 14 residues. CDR1 is SGHTA and CDR2 is FQGNSA in the germline V gene. The CDR3 nucleotides read TGTGCCAGCAGTTTTGGACAGGGCAAATTTGGCTACACCTTC. It encodes CASSFGQGKFGYTF.

The rearrangement uses TRBV6-5 and TRBJ1-1; possible D gene TRBD1, 5 bases. CDR3 length equals 15 residues. V lost 6 bases to trimming and J lost 5 bases, with 19 bases between them. Germline CDR1 MNHEY, CDR2 SVGAGI. The CDR3 loop is CASRPGDSSGTEAFF. The CDR3 DNA reads as TGTGCCAGCAGACCCGGGGACTCATCGGGGACTGAAGCTTTCTTT.

This chain links TRBV3-1 (or the pseudogene TRBV3-2) with TRBJ2-7; no firm D call. Germline-derived CDR1 and CDR2 are LGHDT and YNNKEL (reference sequence). Trimming shortened V by 5 bases and J by 2 bases, and 16 bases separated the two germline ends. This CDR3 spans 15 amino acids. CDR3 in DNA: TGTGCCAGCAGCACTAACTCGCATTACCCCTACGAGCAGTACTTC. Translating it yields CASSTNSHYPYEQYF.

V is TRBV28 and J is TRBJ2-5, with 8 positions matching TRBD2. CDR3 length equals 13 residues. Germline V gene lookup returns CDR1 MDHEN and CDR2 SYDVKM. The V gene end was trimmed by 6 bases and the J gene end by 4 bases; junction bases not matched to a gene: 4. CDR3 DNA sequence: TGTGCCAGCAGCGGGAGGGGTGGAGAGACCCAGTACTTC. It is translated as CASSGRGGETQYF.

V is TRBV28 and J is TRBJ1-5; a weak D match, TRBD1 (5 bases). Germline loops: CDR1 MDHEN, CDR2 SYDVKM. The ends were cut back, 6 bases at V and 4 bases at J, with 28 bases in the middle. This CDR3 region has 19 residues. CDR3 loop: CASSYRARERPGRNQPQHF. The CDR3 DNA is TGTGCCAGCAGCTACCGCGCACGGGAGCGCCCGGGACGGAATCAGCCCCAGCATTTT.

Comment on this clone: At one boundary the junction diverges from the germline segment, which might be a read error. The V gene is TRBV10-2, the J gene TRBJ2-1; 9 bases are a match to TRBD2. The V gene's germline CDR1 is WSHSY and CDR2 SAAADI. The CDR3 consists of 14 residues. DNA for the CDR3: TGCGCCAGCAATCTCGGGACTAGCTACGATGAGCAGTTCTTC. It translates to CASNLGTSYDEQFF.

The chain recombines TRBV7-3 with TRBJ1-2; possible D gene TRBD1, 5 bases. CDR1 is SGHTA, CDR2 FQGTGA, per germline. The CDR3 covers 13 residues. Trimming took off 0 bases at V and 3 bases at J, with 5 bases between the two ends. This CDR3 reads CASSLTGDYGYTF. For the CDR3, the DNA is TGTGCCAGCAGCTTAACGGGGGACTATGGCTACACCTTC.

The chain employs TRBV28 and TRBJ1-4; the D is unclear. Trimming took off 7 bases at V and 0 bases at J, with 9 bases between the two ends. Per the germline V gene, CDR1 is MDHEN and CDR2 is SYDVKM. The CDR3 contains 14 residues. The CDR3 coding sequence is TGTGCCAGCAAGAGGGATGCAACTAATGAAAAACTGTTTTTT. The encoded protein is CASKRDATNEKLFF.

The rearrangement joins TRBV7-9 to TRBJ2-3; D may correspond to TRBD1 or TRBD2 (6 bases each). Germline lookup yields CDR1 SEHNR and CDR2 FQNEAQ (reference sequence). Between the trimmed V and J ends, which lost 3 bases and 2 bases, there was a span of 15 bases. This CDR3 comprises 16 residues. The CDR3 nucleotides are TGTGCCAGCAGCTTGGGGGGCAAGATACACACAGATACGCAGTATTTT. Translation gives CASSLGGKIHTDTQYF. The entire variable domain, with the rest obtained from reference TRBV7-9 and TRBJ2-3, is as follows: DTGVSQNPRHKITKRGQNVTFRCDPISEHNRLYWYRQTLGQGPEFLTYFQNEAQLEKSRLLSDRFSAERPKGSFSTLEIQRTEQGDSAMYLCASSLGGKIHTDTQYFGPGTRLTVL.

The chain links TRBV28 to TRBJ2-7; D is ambiguous. The germline V gene encodes CDR1 MDHEN and CDR2 SYDVKM. V was pared by 4 bases and J by 0 bases, with 7 bases between. There are 13 residues in the CDR3. The CDR3 is CASSSRNSYEQYF. The CDR3 DNA reads as TGTGCCAGCAGTTCCAGGAACTCCTACGAGCAGTACTTC.

The CDR3 DNA reads TGTGCCAGCAGTTTATTAGCGGAGGGCTACAATGAGCAGTTCTTC. Residues: CASSLLAEGYNEQFF. This rearrangement joins TRBV28 to TRBJ2-1, with a tentative D call TRBD2 (6 bases). Trimming left V 1 base short and J 3 bases short, with 10 bases between. The CDR3 consists of 15 residues. From germline, CDR1 is MDHEN and CDR2 SYDVKM.

The chain couples TRBV7-9 to TRBJ1-3; D is unclear. CDR1 is SEHNR and CDR2 is FQNEAQ in the germline V gene (reference sequence). Trimming took off 1 base at V and 2 bases at J, with 6 bases between the two ends. This CDR3 has 14 residues. DNA for the CDR3: TGTGCCAGCAGCTTAGTCGGGGCTGGAAACACCATATATTTT. Amino acid sequence: CASSLVGAGNTIYF.

V is TRBV29-1 and J is TRBJ2-7; unclear D gene. Germline CDR1 and CDR2: SQVTM and ANQGSEA. Trimming cost V 0 bases and J 4 bases, with 4 bases left between them. This CDR3 is 11 amino acids long. The CDR3 DNA reads as TGCAGCGTTGAAGACAGGTACGAGCAGTACTTC. Translating it yields CSVEDRYEQYF.

The rearrangement joins TRBV5-1 to TRBJ2-7; 8 bases line up with TRBD2. The CDR3 totals 14 residues. In germline, CDR1 is SGHRS, CDR2 YFSETQ. J lost 2 bases, V lost 4 bases, and 5 bases had no gene match. This chain's CDR3 is CASSPGGDPYEQYF. The DNA for the CDR3 is TGCGCCAGCAGCCCGGGGGGGGACCCCTACGAGCAGTACTTC.

This clone was observed once. J is TRBJ1-1 and V is TRBV29-1, with D possibly matching TRBD1 (6 bases). Per the germline V gene, CDR1 is SQVTM and CDR2 is ANQGSEA. The CDR3 has 13 residues. The V end lost 7 bases, the J end lost 0 bases, and 12 bases lay between the germline ends. CDR3 amino acids: CSGYRELNTEAFF. The CDR3 DNA sequence: TGCAGCGGATACAGGGAGCTGAACACTGAAGCTTTCTTT.

J is TRBJ1-6 and V is TRBV6-1; 7 bases are shared with TRBD1. The CDR3 has 14 residues. The ends lost 5 bases at V and 9 bases at J; junction bases unmatched: 7. The germline V gene has CDR1 MNHNS and CDR2 SASEGT. The CDR3 spells CASSLTGRASPLHF. Written as DNA, the CDR3 is TGTGCCAGCAGTTTGACAGGGCGGGCTTCACCCCTCCACTTT.

The gene calls are TRBV3-1 (or the pseudogene TRBV3-2) and TRBJ1-2; no reliable D call. This CDR3 has 15 amino acids. Germline lookup yields CDR1 LGHDT and CDR2 YNNKEL (reference sequence). V lost 2 bases and J lost 3, with 13 bases in between. CDR3 in amino acids: CASSQYLAIDYGYTF. The CDR3 nucleotides are TGTGCCAGCAGCCAATACTTGGCCATCGACTATGGCTACACCTTC.

This chain joins TRBV7-2 and TRBJ2-1; D is undetermined. Germline V lookup: CDR1 SGHTA, CDR2 FQGNSA. Between the trimmed V and J ends, which lost 2 bases and 2 bases, there was a span of 1 base. This CDR3 is built from 12 residues. CDR3 coding DNA: TGTGCCAGCAGCTTAACCTACAATGAGCAGTTCTTC. Translated: CASSLTYNEQFF.

The gene calls are TRBV4-2 and TRBJ1-4; 9 bases are a match to TRBD1. Per germline, CDR1 LGHNA and CDR2 YNFKEQ. Trimming took 2 bases from V and 7 from J; bases not matched to a gene: 11. The CDR3 totals 17 residues. CDR3 amino acids: CASSQSTGGGKGEKLFF. The CDR3 bases are TGTGCCAGCAGCCAATCTACAGGGGGCGGTAAGGGTGAAAAACTGTTTTTT.

The chain carries TRBV28 and TRBJ1-2; TRBD1 agrees at 10 bases. This CDR3 is built from 15 residues. With 5 bases clipped from V and 2 bases from J, the junction kept 5 bases outside the gene matches. In germline, CDR1 is MDHEN, CDR2 SYDVKM. In DNA form, the CDR3 reads TGTGCCAGCAGTACCCGGACAGGGGGAAACTATGGCTACACCTTC. Encoded protein: CASSTRTGGNYGYTF.

This chain links TRBV2 with TRBJ2-2, with 13 bases matching TRBD2. This CDR3 has 15 residues. Germline V CDR1 and CDR2: SNHLY, FYNNEI. V was clipped by 6 bases and J by 3 bases; unmatched bases: 1. Here the CDR3 DNA reads TGTGCCAGCAGCGGACTAGCGGGAGACACCGGGGAGCTGTTTTTT. This encodes CASSGLAGDTGELFF. Drawing the rest from reference TRBV2 and TRBJ2-2, the complete variable domain is EPEVTQTPSHQVTQMGQEVILRCVPISNHLYFYWYRQILGQKVEFLVSFYNNEISEKSEIFDDQFSVERPDGSNFTLKIRSTKLEDSAMYFCASSGLAGDTGELFFGEGSRLTVL.

The chain is built from TRBV9 and TRBJ1-3; perhaps TRBD1 as D (6 bases). Germline V lookup: CDR1 SGDLS, CDR2 YYNGEE. The CDR3 loop spans 15 amino acids. Trimming took 2 bases from V and 4 from J, leaving 13 bases between them. The CDR3 sequence is CASSVEDSFGNTIYF. Written as DNA, the CDR3 is TGTGCCAGCAGCGTCGAGGACAGTTTCGGAAACACCATATATTTT.

The table lists this clone with a few counts. The chain combines TRBV20-1 with TRBJ1-5; 7 bases agree with TRBD1. Germline trimming cut 3 bases from V and 6 bases from J; bases unmatched to any gene: 11. CDR3 length: 15 residues. Germline V CDR1 and CDR2: DFQATT, SNEGSKA (reference sequence). CDR3 coding DNA: TGCAGTGCTAGTATGGCAGGGGGGGGGAGTCAGCCCCAGCATTTT. Its translation: CSASMAGGGSQPQHF.

This chain uses TRBV19 with TRBJ2-1; D possibly corresponds to TRBD2 (6 bases). This CDR3 region has 17 residues. CDR1 is LNHDA, CDR2 SQIVND, per germline (reference sequence). Trimming cost V 5 bases and J 3 bases, with 20 bases left between them. CDR3 in DNA: TGTGCCAGTAGTTCTCCTCCGACTAGGTTAGGCTACAATGAGCAGTTCTTC. This encodes CASSSPPTRLGYNEQFF.